This T cell receptor (beta chain) was sequenced during a study of blood T cells in healthy people across ages. Findings of the study overall: Shifts in expanded clonotypes may have been confounded by donor CMV status, which was unknown.

In germline, CDR1 is MNHEY, CDR2 SVGAGI. V was cut by 4 bases and J by 4 bases, with 17 bases left in between. The CDR3 loop spans 15 amino acids. The people who gave samples were healthy Caucasians from Russia, aged about 6 to 100. Sample-barcoded 5' priming and a J-beta primer mix drove a second PCR of roughly 7 to 11 cycles. A tag from a template-switch adaptor with 12 random nucleotides marked each cDNA molecule. TCRdb processed the 5' RACE reads anew with MiXCR; each CDR3 protein has one entry. The top ten clones hold 20% to 25% of a sample with fewer than 900,000 distinct CDR3 sequences, roughly two fifths of them seen once. Comment on this clonotype: Its antigen is still unknown.

The sample consisted of blood. This chain joins TRBV6-5 and TRBJ2-7; D is perhaps TRBD2 (7 bases). The clonotype originates from a woman aged 60 to 75 in good health. The CDR3 DNA sequence: TGTGCCAGCAGTTCCTTCTCGGGGGGCGGGTACGAGCAGTACTTC. Residues: CASSSFSGGGYEQYF.